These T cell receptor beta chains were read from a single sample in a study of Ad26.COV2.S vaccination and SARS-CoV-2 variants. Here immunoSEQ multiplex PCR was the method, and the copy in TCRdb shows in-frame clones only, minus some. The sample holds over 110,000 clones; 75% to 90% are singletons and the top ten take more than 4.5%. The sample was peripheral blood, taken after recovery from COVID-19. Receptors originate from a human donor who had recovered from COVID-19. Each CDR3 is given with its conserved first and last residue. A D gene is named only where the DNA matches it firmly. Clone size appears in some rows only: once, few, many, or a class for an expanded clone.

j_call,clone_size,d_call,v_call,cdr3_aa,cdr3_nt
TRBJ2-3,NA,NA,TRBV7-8,CASSHGGADTQYF,TGTGCCAGCAGCCACGGGGGAGCAGATACGCAGTATTTT
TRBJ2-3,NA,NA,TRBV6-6,CASSVDPPKEYF,TGTGCCAGCAGTGTGGACCCCCCGAAGGAGTATTTT
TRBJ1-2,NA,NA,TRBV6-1,CASSEGRPYGYTF,TGTGCCAGCAGTGAAGGCAGACCCTATGGCTACACCTTC
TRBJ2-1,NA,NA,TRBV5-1,CASSLLQGTNEQFF,TGCGCCAGCAGCCTGTTACAGGGAACCAATGAGCAGTTCTTC
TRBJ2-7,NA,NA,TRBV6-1,CASSEQSQNYEQYF,TGTGCCAGCAGTGAACAGTCTCAAAACTACGAGCAGTACTTC
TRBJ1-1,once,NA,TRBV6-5,CASIEGILGEAFF,TGTGCCAGCATCGAGGGGATATTAGGTGAAGCTTTCTTT
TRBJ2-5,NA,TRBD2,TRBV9,CASSVTSGGPQETQYF,TGTGCCAGCAGCGTTACTAGCGGGGGGCCCCAGGAGACCCAGTACTTC
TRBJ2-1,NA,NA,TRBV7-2,CASSLEQASYNEQFF,TGTGCCAGCAGCTTAGAACAGGCCTCCTACAATGAGCAGTTCTTC
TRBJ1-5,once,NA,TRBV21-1,CASSKALQGMSNQPQHF,TGTGCCAGCAGCAAAGCACTACAGGGGATGAGCAATCAGCCCCAGCATTTT
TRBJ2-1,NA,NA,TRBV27,CASSLSGNEQFF,TGTGCCAGCAGTTTATCAGGTAATGAGCAGTTCTTC
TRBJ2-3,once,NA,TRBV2,CASTTVWGDTDTQYF,TGTGCCAGCACCACGGTATGGGGTGACACAGATACGCAGTATTTT
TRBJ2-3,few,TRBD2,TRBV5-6,CASSGTSGGLATDTQYF,TGTGCCAGCAGCGGGACTAGCGGGGGCCTTGCCACAGATACGCAGTATTTT
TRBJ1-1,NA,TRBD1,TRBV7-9,CATKPGQGDTEAFF,TGTGCCACCAAACCGGGACAGGGGGACACTGAAGCTTTCTTT
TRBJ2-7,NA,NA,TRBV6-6,CASSPGSYEQYF,TGTGCCAGCAGTCCTGGGTCTTACGAGCAGTACTTC
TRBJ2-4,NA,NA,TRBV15,CATRREDLRELAKNIQYF,TGTGCCACCCGGCGTGAGGACCTCCGGGAATTAGCCAAAAACATTCAGTACTTC
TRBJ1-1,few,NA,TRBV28,CASSFWGLLNTEAFF,TGTGCCAGCAGTTTTTGGGGTTTACTGAACACTGAAGCTTTCTTT
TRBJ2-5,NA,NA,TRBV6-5,CASTFQGGAQETQYF,TGTGCCAGCACCTTTCAGGGAGGAGCCCAAGAGACCCAGTACTTC
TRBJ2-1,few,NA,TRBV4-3,CASSQDLVFSSYNEQFF,TGCGCCAGCAGCCAAGATCTAGTGTTTAGCTCCTACAATGAGCAGTTCTTC
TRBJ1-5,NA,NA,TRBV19,CASSISGAGNQPQHF,TGTGCCAGTAGTATTAGCGGCGCAGGCAATCAGCCCCAGCATTTT
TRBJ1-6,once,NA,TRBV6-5,CASSSGGYNSPLHF,TGTGCCAGCTCGTCCGGGGGTTATAATTCACCCCTCCACTTT
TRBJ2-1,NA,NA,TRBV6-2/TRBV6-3,CASSYGAYNEQFF,TGTGCCAGCAGTTATGGGGCATACAATGAGCAGTTCTTC
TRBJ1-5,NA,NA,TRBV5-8,CASSLGGVEPQHF,TGTGCCAGCAGCTTAGGGGGGGTTGAGCCCCAGCATTTT
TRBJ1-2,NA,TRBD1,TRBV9,CASRATGTYGYTF,TGTGCCAGCAGAGCGACAGGGACCTATGGCTACACCTTC
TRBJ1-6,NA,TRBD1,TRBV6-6,CASSRHRGPNDNSPLHF,TGTGCCAGCAGTCGCCACAGGGGGCCGAACGATAATTCACCCCTCCACTTT
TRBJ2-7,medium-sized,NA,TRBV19,CASTNGGTSLDEQYF,TGTGCCAGTACCAATGGGGGGACCTCGTTGGACGAGCAGTACTTC